The 19 T cell receptor beta chains given below trace back to one sample, sequenced in a study of blood T cell repertoires in COVID-19. Here immunoSEQ multiplex PCR was the method, and the copy in TCRdb shows in-frame clones only, minus some. The sample lists roughly 250,000 clones; 80% to 90% were seen once. Sequencing input: PBMCs or T cells enriched from blood (not recorded which). These receptors originate from a woman under 30 who had recovered from COVID-19.

V gene TRBV19 combines with J gene TRBJ1-2; the D gene is possibly TRBD1 (6 bases). This CDR3 comprises 14 residues. Germline V gene lookup returns CDR1 LNHDA and CDR2 SQIVND (reference sequence). V lost 6 bases and J 7 bases, leaving 18 bases between the germline ends. The CDR3 DNA reads as TGTGCCAGTAGGGCCACAGGGATCAGCTTTGGCTACACCTTC. It codes for CASRATGISFGYTF.

The chain is built from TRBV7-6 and TRBJ1-5; D is ambiguous. CDR1 is SGHVS and CDR2 is FNYEAQ in the germline V gene. Trimming removed 0 bases from V and 2 bases from J, with 8 bases in between. The CDR3 contains 15 residues. CDR3 nucleotides: TGTGCCAGCAGCTTAGCAAACAGATGCAATCAGCCCCAGCATTTT. It encodes CASSLANRCNQPQHF.

V usage is TRBV6-6 and J usage is TRBJ1-6, with D uncertain. Germline CDR1 reads MNHNY; CDR2 reads SVGAGI (reference sequence). V was pared by 7 bases and J by 7 bases, with 14 bases between. CDR3 length: 14 residues. The CDR3 here is CASTPAPVNSPLHF. CDR3 bases: TGTGCCAGCACCCCCGCGCCGGTGAATTCACCCCTCCACTTT.

The chain carries TRBV2 and TRBJ1-2; 8 bases are a match to TRBD1. The CDR3 runs to 15 residues. Germline V gene data show CDR1 as SNHLY and CDR2 as FYNNEI. J lost 6 bases, V lost 8 bases, and 14 bases had no gene match. The CDR3 reads CASRRTGSFSDGYTF. CDR3 coding DNA: TGTGCCAGCCGACGGACAGGGAGTTTTTCAGATGGCTACACCTTC.

The rearrangement links TRBV6-5 to TRBJ1-6; 9 nucleotides agree with TRBD1. This CDR3 is built from 14 residues. Losses at the gene ends were 6 bases for V and 7 bases for J; bases not matched to a gene: 4. Germline values: CDR1 MNHEY, CDR2 SVGAGI. The CDR3 protein is CASSRTGDNSPLHF. The CDR3 DNA follows: TGTGCCAGCAGCAGGACAGGGGACAATTCACCCCTCCACTTT.

This clone was detected only once. The chain joins TRBV28 to TRBJ2-4; 8 nucleotides agree with TRBD2. The V gene's germline CDR1 is MDHEN and CDR2 SYDVKM. With V trimmed by 2 bases and J by 1 base, 1 base remained unmatched. CDR3 size: 15 residues. In DNA form, the CDR3 reads TGTGCCAGCAGTTTACGCGGGGGGGCCAAAAACATTCAGTACTTC. It encodes CASSLRGGAKNIQYF.

This chain links TRBV3-1 (or the pseudogene TRBV3-2) with TRBJ1-2; TRBD1 might be the D (6 bases). The CDR3 is 16 residues long. Germline CDR1 reads LGHDT; CDR2 reads YNNKEL (reference sequence). V dropped 4 bases and J dropped 5 bases, with 20 bases sitting between them. CDR3 nucleotide sequence: TGTGCCAGCAGCCCTATATGGACAGACAGAATTTATGGCTACACCTTC. Its translation is CASSPIWTDRIYGYTF.

This chain links TRBV6-5 with TRBJ1-5, with a possible D match to TRBD1 (5 bases). The CDR3 runs 13 residues. Germline CDR1 MNHEY, CDR2 SVGAGI. The V end lost 8 bases, the J end lost 6 bases, and 14 bases lay between the germline ends. The CDR3 spells CASSRMGGQPQHF. The CDR3 nucleotides are TGTGCCAGCTCCAGGATGGGGGGTCAGCCCCAGCATTTT.

The chain couples TRBV5-1 to TRBJ1-1; D is unclear. Between the trimmed V and J ends, which lost 5 bases and 1 base, there was a span of 9 bases. This CDR3 has 13 residues. The germline gives CDR1 SGHRS, CDR2 YFSETQ. The chain's CDR3 is CASRVRWNTEAFF. The CDR3 nucleotides are TGCGCCAGCAGGGTGAGGTGGAACACTGAAGCTTTCTTT. Full variable domain (remainder filled in from reference TRBV5-1 and TRBJ1-1): KAGVTQTPRYLIKTRGQQVTLSCSPISGHRSVSWYQQTPGQGLQFLFEYFSETQRNKGNFPGRFSGRQFSNSRSEMNVSTLELGDSALYLCASRVRWNTEAFFGQGTRLTVV.

The chain combines TRBV5-1 with TRBJ1-4; D is ambiguous. Trimming shortened V by 4 bases and J by 3 bases, and 10 bases separated the two germline ends. CDR1 is SGHRS and CDR2 is YFSETQ in the germline V gene. CDR3 length equals 14 residues. The CDR3 nucleotides are TGCGCCAGCAGCCCGGCCGGGTCTAATGAAAAACTGTTTTTT. This translates into CASSPAGSNEKLFF. The whole variable domain, remainder taken from reference TRBV5-1 and TRBJ1-4, is KAGVTQTPRYLIKTRGQQVTLSCSPISGHRSVSWYQQTPGQGLQFLFEYFSETQRNKGNFPGRFSGRQFSNSRSEMNVSTLELGDSALYLCASSPAGSNEKLFFGSGTQLSVL.

The chain carries TRBV24-1 and TRBJ2-5, with 10 bases fitting TRBD2. Losses at the gene ends were 3 bases for V and 5 bases for J; bases not matched to a gene: 8. The CDR3 sequence is 16 residues long. CDR1 is KGHDR and CDR2 is SFDVKD in the germline V gene. CDR3 protein: CATSDPRLAGEETQYF. DNA of the CDR3: TGTGCCACCAGTGATCCCCGGCTAGCGGGGGAGGAGACCCAGTACTTC.

The sample holds a few counts of this clone. The V call is TRBV29-1, the J call TRBJ1-5; D not certain. Germline CDR1 SQVTM, CDR2 ANQGSEA. V lost 4 bases, J lost 9 bases, and 16 bases lay in between. This CDR3 comprises 13 residues. Here the CDR3 reads CSVGGSASGPQHF. For the CDR3, the DNA is TGCAGCGTTGGTGGATCAGCTTCAGGGCCCCAGCATTTT.

The chain combines TRBV12-3 or TRBV12-4 with TRBJ2-1; D gene ambiguous. V lost 6 bases and J 5 bases, leaving 8 bases between the germline ends. The CDR3 extends over 12 amino acids. CDR3 DNA sequence: TGTGCCAGCAGATCAATCAACAATGAGCAGTTCTTC. Amino acid sequence: CASRSINNEQFF.

The chain recombines TRBV6-4 with TRBJ2-2; a weak D match, TRBD2 (5 bases). V dropped 6 bases and J dropped 7 bases, with 12 bases sitting between them. The CDR3 contains 13 residues. Germline V gives CDR1 MRHNA, CDR2 SNTAGT. CDR3 bases: TGTGCCAGCAGGGAGGATAGTAACGGGGAGCTGTTTTTT. Protein sequence: CASREDSNGELFF.

The chain recombines TRBV30 with TRBJ1-3; TRBD1 matches at 8 bases. Looked up from germline, CDR1 is GTSNPN and CDR2 is SVGIG (reference sequence). Trimming cost V 5 bases and J 5 bases; bases outside gene matches: 11. The CDR3 runs 15 residues. DNA for the CDR3: TGTGCCTGGGCCCCTTTCAGGGGGCAGAGAAACACCATATATTTT. Residues: CAWAPFRGQRNTIYF.

The chain combines TRBV9 with TRBJ2-3, with 10 bases aligning to TRBD2. The CDR3 has 15 amino acids. V lost 0 bases and J lost 10; bases outside the gene matches: 8. Germline values: CDR1 SGDLS, CDR2 YYNGEE. The CDR3 protein is CASSVAELAGRAQYF. CDR3 bases: TGTGCCAGCAGCGTAGCGGAACTAGCGGGAAGAGCGCAGTATTTT.

The chain carries TRBV5-1 and TRBJ2-5; 8 bases fit TRBD2. The CDR3 is 16 residues long. V shed 6 bases and J 2 bases; nucleotides not matched to a gene: 12. The germline V gene encodes CDR1 SGHRS and CDR2 YFSETQ. The CDR3 here is CASTWGERGPQETQYF. DNA of the CDR3: TGCGCCAGCACCTGGGGCGAGCGGGGGCCACAAGAGACCCAGTACTTC.

This clone appeared a single time. V gene TRBV5-6 combines with J gene TRBJ1-2; D ambiguous. Looked up from germline, CDR1 is SGHDT and CDR2 is YYEEEE. V was clipped by 2 bases and J by 0 bases, with 5 bases between them. The CDR3 sequence is 13 residues long. In nucleotides, the CDR3 is TGTGCCAGCAGCTTTACAGCTAACTATGGCTACACCTTC. Encoded protein: CASSFTANYGYTF.

This sequence joins TRBV28 and TRBJ2-1, with 10 bases matching TRBD1. CDR1 MDHEN and CDR2 SYDVKM come from the germline V gene. The junction had 9 bases not matched to a gene; V was cut back by 6 bases and J by 13 bases. The CDR3 spans 13 residues. For the CDR3, the DNA is TGTGCCAGCAGCTCCGGGACAGGGGCCCTACAGTTCTTC. Translation: CASSSGTGALQFF.